This T cell receptor beta chain was identified during a study of human T cells and chemical hapten exposure. Study-level findings and limits: Sensitizing to DPC left TCRs with a frequency above 1 in 1000 unaltered. Against controls, expanded TCRs gave rise to significantly more large CDR3 similarity clusters.

On this clonotype: Its specificity is unknown.

Treatment of the sample: therapeutic diphenylcyclopropenone sensitization with weekly scalp DPC. Germline CDR1 is DFQATT and CDR2 is SNEGSKA (reference sequence). The CDR3 consists of 12 residues. Trimming took 8 bases from V and 3 from J; bases not matched to a gene: 4. Individual cDNA molecules received unique molecular identifiers in the library. TCRdb reanalysed the reads using MiXCR and keeps one entry per CDR3 protein. The sample has around 2,700 distinct CDR3 sequences, 40% to 45% seen once. The TCR sequence derives from an adult with alopecia areata. Some clones in this sample may be carry-over from other donors' samples. This table probably holds off-target reads from a library built for another chain. This chain uses TRBV20-1 with TRBJ2-7; 10 bases are shared with TRBD2. Specimen: whole blood, collected before DPC sensitization or 2, 6, or about 24 weeks after (not recorded which). CDR3 region: CSLASGGYEQYF. The CDR3 nucleotides read TGCAGTCTTGCTAGCGGGGGCTACGAGCAGTACTTC.